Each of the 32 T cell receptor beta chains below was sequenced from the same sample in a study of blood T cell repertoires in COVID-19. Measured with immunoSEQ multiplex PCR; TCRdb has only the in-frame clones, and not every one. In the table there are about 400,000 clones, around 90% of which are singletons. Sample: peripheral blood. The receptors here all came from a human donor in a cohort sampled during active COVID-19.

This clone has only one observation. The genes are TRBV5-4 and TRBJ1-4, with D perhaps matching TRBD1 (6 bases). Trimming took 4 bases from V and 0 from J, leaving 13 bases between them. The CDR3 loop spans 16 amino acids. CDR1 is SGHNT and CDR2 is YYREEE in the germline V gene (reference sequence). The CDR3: CASSRGTDATNEKLFF. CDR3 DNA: TGTGCCAGCAGCAGGGGGACGGATGCAACTAATGAAAAACTGTTTTTT.

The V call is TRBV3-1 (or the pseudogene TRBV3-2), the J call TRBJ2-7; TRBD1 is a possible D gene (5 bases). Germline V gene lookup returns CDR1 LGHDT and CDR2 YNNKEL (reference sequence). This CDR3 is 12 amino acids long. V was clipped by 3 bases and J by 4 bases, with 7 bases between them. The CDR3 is CASSQDTYEQYF. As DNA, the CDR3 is TGTGCCAGCAGCCAGGACACGTACGAGCAGTACTTC.

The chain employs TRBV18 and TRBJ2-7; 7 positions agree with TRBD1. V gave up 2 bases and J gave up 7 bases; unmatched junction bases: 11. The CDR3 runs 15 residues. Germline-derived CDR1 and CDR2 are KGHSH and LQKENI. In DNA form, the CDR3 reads TGTGCCAGCTCACCAACTCCCCCAGGGGGAGAGGAGCAGTACTTC. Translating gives CASSPTPPGGEEQYF.

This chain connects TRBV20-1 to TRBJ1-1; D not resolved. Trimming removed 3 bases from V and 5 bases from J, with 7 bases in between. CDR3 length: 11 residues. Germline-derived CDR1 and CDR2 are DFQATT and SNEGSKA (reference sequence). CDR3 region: CSASLVTEAFF. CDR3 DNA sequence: TGCAGTGCTAGTCTAGTTACTGAAGCTTTCTTT.

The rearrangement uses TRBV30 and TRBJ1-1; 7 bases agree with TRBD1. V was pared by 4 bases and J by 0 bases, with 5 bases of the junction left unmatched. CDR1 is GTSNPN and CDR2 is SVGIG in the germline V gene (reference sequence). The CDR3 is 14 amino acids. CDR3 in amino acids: CAWNPDRVNTEAFF. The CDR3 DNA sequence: TGTGCCTGGAATCCCGACAGGGTGAACACTGAAGCTTTCTTT.

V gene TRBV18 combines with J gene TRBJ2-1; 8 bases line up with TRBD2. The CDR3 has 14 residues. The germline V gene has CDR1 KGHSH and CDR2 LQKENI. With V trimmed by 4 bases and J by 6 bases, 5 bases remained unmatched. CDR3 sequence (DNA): TGTGCCAGCTCACTCCTTAGCGGGGTCAATGAGCAGTTCTTC. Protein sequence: CASSLLSGVNEQFF.

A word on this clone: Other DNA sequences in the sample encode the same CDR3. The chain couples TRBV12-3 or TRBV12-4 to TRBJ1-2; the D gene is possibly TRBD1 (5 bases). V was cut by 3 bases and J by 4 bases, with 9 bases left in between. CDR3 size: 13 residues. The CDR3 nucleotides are TGTGCCAGCAGTTTTAGGGGAAGCTATGGCTACACCTTC. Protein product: CASSFRGSYGYTF.

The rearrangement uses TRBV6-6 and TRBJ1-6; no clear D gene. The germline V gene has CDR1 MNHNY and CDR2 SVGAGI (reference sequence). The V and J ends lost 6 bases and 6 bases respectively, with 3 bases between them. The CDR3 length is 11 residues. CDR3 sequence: CASSSNSPLHF. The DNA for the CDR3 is TGTGCCAGCAGCTCTAATTCACCCCTCCACTTT.

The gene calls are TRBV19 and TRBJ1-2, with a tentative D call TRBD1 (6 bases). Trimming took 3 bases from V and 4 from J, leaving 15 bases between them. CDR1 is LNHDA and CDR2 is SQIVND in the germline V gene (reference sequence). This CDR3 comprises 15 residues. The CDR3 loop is CASSIGQQSLYGYTF. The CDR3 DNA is TGTGCCAGTAGTATTGGACAGCAATCTCTCTATGGCTACACCTTC.

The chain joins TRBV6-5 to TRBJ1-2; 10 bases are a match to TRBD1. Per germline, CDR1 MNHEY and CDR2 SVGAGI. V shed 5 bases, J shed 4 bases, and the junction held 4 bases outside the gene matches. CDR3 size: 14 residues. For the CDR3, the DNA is TGTGCCAGCAGTATCAGACAGGGGGCCTATGGCTACACCTTC. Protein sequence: CASSIRQGAYGYTF.

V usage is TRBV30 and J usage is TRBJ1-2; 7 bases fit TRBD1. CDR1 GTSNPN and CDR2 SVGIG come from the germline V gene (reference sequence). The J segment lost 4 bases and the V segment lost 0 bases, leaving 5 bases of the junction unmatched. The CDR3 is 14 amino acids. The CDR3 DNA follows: TGTGCCTGGAGTGTAACCCGGGACAGCTATGGCTACACCTTC. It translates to CAWSVTRDSYGYTF.

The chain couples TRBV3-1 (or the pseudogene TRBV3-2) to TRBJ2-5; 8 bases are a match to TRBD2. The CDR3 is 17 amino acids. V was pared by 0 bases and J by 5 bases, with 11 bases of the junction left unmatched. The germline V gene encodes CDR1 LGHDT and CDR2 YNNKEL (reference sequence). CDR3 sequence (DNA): TGTGCCAGCAGCCAAGATATACAGCGGGAGTTCGAGGAGACCCAGTACTTC. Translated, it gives CASSQDIQREFEETQYF.

Here the CDR3 reads CASSQNGADTQYF. CDR3 DNA sequence: TGTGCCAGCAGCCAGAACGGGGCAGATACGCAGTATTTT. The V gene is TRBV2, the J gene TRBJ2-3; D is possibly TRBD2 (5 bases). The CDR3 is made up of 13 amino acids. The germline V gene has CDR1 SNHLY and CDR2 FYNNEI. The V end lost 6 bases, the J end lost 4 bases, and 11 bases lay between the germline ends.

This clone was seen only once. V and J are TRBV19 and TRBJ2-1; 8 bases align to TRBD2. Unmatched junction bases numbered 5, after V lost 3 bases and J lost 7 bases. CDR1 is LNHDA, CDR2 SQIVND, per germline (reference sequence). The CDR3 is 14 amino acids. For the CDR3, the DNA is TGTGCCAGTAGTATTAACCCGGGAGGGAATGAGCAGTTCTTC. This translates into CASSINPGGNEQFF.

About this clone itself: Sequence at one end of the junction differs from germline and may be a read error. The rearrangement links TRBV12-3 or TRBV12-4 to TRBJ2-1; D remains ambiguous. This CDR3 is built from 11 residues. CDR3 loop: CASGSYNEQFF. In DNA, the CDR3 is TGCGCCTCCGGCTCCTACAATGAGCAGTTCTTC.

CDR3 coding DNA: TGTGCCAGCAGCGTAGAACGGTCTAGCACAGATACGCAGTATTTT. Its protein is CASSVERSSTDTQYF. The V and J genes are TRBV9 and TRBJ2-3; D gene uncertain. V was pared by 0 bases and J by 0 bases, with 8 bases between. The CDR3 is 15 amino acids. Germline CDR1 SGDLS, CDR2 YYNGEE.

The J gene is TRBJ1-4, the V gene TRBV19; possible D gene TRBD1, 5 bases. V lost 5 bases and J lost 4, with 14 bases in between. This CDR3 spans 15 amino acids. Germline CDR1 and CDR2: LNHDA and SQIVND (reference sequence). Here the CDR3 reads CASSATAGFNEKLFF. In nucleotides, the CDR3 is TGTGCCAGTAGTGCGACAGCGGGGTTTAATGAAAAACTGTTTTTT.

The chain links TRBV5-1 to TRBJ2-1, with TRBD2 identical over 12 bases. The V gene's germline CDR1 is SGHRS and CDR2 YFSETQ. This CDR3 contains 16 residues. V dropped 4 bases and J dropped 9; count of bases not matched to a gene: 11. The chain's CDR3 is CASSVFPSGGAIEQFF. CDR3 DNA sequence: TGCGCCAGCAGCGTTTTCCCTAGCGGGGGGGCCATTGAGCAGTTCTTC.

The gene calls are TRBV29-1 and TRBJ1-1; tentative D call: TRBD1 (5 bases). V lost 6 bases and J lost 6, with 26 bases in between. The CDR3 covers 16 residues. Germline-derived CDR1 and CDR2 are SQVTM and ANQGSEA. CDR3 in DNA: TGCAGCGTGATAGGAGACATGGGCGAAGGGGCGTCTGAAGCTTTCTTT. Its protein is CSVIGDMGEGASEAFF.

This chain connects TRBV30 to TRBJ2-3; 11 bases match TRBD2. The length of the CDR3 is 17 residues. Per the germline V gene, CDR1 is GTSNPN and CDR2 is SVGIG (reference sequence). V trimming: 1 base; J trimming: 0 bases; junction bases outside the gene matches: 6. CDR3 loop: CAWSATRTSGSTDTQYF. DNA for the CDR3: TGTGCCTGGAGTGCTACTAGGACTAGCGGGAGCACAGATACGCAGTATTTT.

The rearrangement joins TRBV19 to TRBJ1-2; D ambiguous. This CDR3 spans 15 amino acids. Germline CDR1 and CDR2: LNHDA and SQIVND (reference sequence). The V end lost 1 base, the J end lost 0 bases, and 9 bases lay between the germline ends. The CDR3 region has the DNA TGTGCCAGTAGTATAGCTACGTTCGCTAACTATGGCTACACCTTC. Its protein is CASSIATFANYGYTF.

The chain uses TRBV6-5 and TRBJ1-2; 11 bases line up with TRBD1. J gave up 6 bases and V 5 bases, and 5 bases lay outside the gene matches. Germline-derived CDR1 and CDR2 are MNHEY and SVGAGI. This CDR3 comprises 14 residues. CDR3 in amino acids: CASSRGTGGDGYTF. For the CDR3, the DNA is TGTGCCAGCAGTCGCGGGACAGGGGGAGATGGCTACACCTTC.

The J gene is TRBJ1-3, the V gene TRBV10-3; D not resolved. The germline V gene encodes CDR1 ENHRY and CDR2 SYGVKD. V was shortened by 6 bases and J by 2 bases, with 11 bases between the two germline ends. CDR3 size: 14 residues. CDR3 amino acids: CAIRDGFAGNTIYF. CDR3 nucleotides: TGTGCCATCAGAGATGGCTTCGCTGGAAACACCATATATTTT.

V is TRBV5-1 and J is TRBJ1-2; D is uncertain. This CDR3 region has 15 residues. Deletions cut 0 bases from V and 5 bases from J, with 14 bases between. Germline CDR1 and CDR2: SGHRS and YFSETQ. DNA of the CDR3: TGCGCCAGCAGCTTGGCCGGGTCCTTCAGATATGGCTACACCTTC. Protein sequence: CASSLAGSFRYGYTF.

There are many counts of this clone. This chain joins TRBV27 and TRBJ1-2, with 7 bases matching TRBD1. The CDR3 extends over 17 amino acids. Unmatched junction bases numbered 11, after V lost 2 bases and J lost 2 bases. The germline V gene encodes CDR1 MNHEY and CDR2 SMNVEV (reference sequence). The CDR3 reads CASSLRQGGVGNYGYTF. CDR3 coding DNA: TGTGCCAGCAGTTTAAGACAGGGCGGGGTCGGGAACTATGGCTACACCTTC.

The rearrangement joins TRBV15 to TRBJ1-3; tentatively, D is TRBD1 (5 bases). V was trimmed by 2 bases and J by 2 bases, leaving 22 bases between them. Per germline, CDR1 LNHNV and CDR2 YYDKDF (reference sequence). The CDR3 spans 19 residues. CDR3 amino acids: CATSRSPSRGFKPGNTIYF. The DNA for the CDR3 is TGTGCCACCAGCAGATCTCCGTCTAGGGGTTTCAAGCCTGGAAACACCATATATTTT.

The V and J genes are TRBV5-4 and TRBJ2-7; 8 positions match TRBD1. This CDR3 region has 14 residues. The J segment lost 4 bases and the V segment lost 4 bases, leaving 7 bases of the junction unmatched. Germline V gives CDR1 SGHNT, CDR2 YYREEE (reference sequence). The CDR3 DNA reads TGTGCCAGCAGCAACAGACAGGGGCGGTACGAGCAGTACTTC. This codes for CASSNRQGRYEQYF.

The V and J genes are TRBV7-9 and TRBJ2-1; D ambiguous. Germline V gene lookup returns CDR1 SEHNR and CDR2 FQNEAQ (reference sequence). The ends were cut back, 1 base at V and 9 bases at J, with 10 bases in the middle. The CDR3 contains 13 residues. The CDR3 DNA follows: TGTGCCAGCAGCTTAGTCTCGCGGTCTGAGCAGTTCTTC. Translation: CASSLVSRSEQFF.

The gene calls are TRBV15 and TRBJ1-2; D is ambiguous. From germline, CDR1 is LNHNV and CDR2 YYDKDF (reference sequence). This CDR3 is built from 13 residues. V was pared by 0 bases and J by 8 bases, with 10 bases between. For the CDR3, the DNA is TGTGCCACCAGCAGAGATTCGATTCGGGGCTACACCTTC. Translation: CATSRDSIRGYTF. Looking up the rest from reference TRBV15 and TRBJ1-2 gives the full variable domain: DAMVIQNPRYQVTQFGKPVTLSCSQTLNHNVMYWYQQKSSQAPKLLFHYYDKDFNNEADTPDNFQSRRPNTSFCFLDIRSPGLGDTAMYLCATSRDSIRGYTFGSGTRLTVV.

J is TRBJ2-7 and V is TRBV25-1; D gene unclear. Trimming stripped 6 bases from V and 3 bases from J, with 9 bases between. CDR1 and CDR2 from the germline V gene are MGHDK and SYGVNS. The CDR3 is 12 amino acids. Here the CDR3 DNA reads TGTGCCAGCAGCATGAACAGCTACGAGCAGTACTTC. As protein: CASSMNSYEQYF.

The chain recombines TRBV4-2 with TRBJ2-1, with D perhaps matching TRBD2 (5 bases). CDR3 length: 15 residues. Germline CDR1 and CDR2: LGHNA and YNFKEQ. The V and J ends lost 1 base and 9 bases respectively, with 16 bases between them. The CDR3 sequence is CASSQGRTPEGEQFF. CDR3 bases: TGTGCCAGCAGCCAAGGGAGGACTCCCGAGGGTGAGCAGTTCTTC.

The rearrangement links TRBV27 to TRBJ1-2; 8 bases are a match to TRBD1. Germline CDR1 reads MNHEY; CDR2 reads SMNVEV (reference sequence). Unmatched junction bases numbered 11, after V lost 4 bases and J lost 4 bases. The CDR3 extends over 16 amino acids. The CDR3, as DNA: TGTGCCAGCAGTTCAATCGACAGGGGAGGGGCCTATGGCTACACCTTC. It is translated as CASSSIDRGGAYGYTF.